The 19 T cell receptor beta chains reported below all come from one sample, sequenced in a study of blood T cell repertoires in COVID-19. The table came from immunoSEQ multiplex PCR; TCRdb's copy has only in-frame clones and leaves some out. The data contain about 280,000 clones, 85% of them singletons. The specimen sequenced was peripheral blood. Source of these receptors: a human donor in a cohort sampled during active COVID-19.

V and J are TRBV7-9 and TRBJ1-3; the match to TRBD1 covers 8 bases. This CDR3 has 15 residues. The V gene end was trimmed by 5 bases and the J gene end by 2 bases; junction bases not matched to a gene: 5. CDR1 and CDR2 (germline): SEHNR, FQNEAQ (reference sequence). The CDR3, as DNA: TGTGCCAGCAGCCCCCAGGGGGCGACTGGAAACACCATATATTTT. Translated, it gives CASSPQGATGNTIYF.

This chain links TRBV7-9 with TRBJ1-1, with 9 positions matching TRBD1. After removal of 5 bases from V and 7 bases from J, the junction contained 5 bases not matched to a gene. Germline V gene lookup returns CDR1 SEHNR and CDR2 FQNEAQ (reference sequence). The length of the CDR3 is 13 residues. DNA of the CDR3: TGTGCCAGCAGCAAGGACAGGGGCTATGAAGCTTTCTTT. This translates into CASSKDRGYEAFF.

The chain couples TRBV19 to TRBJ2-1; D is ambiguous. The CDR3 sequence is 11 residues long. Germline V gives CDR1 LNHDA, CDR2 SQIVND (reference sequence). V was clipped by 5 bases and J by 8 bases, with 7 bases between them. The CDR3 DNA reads TGTGCCAGTAGTTTTACTCATGAGCAGTTCTTC. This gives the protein CASSFTHEQFF.

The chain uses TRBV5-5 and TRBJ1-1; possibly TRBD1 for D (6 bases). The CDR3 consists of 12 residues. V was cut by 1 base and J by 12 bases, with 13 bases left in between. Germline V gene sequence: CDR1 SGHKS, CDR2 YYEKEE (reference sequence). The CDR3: CASSLMQGWTFF. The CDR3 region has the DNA TGTGCCAGCAGCTTGATGCAGGGGTGGACTTTCTTT.

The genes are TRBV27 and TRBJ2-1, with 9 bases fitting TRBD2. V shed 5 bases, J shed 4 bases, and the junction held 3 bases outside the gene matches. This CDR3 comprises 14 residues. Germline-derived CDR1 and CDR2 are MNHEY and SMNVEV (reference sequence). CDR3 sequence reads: CASSPTSGYNEQFF. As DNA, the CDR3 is TGTGCCAGCAGTCCGACTAGCGGATACAATGAGCAGTTCTTC.

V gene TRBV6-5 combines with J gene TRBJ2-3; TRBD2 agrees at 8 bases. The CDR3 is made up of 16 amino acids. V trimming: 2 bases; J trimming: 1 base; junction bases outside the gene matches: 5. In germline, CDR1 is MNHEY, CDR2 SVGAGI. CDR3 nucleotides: TGTGCCAGCAGTTACCTGACTAGCGACCGCACAGATACGCAGTATTTT. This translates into CASSYLTSDRTDTQYF.

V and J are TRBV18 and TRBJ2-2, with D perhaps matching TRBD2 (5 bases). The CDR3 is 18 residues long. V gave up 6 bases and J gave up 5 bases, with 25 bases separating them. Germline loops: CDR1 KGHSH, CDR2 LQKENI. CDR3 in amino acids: CASSPSPEGVERTGELFF. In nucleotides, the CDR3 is TGTGCCAGCTCCCCATCCCCCGAGGGAGTGGAACGTACCGGGGAGCTGTTTTTT.

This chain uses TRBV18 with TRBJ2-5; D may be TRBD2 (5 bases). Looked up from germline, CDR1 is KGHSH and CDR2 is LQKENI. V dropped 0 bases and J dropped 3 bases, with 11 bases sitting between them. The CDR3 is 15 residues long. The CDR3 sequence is CASSPPWEKEETQYF. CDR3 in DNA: TGTGCCAGCTCACCACCGTGGGAGAAGGAAGAGACCCAGTACTTC.

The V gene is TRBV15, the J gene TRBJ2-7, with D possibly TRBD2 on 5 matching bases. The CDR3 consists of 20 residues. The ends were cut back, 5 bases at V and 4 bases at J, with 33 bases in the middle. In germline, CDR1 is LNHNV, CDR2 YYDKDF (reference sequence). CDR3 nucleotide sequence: TGTGCCACCAGCGGCGGGTCTCCAGTCAGGTTCGGATCATGGTCATACGAGCAGTACTTC. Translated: CATSGGSPVRFGSWSYEQYF.

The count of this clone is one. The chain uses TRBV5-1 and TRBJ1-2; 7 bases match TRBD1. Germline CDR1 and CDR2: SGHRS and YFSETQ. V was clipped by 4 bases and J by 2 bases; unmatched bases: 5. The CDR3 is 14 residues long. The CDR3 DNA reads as TGCGCCAGCAGCGCGGGACAGTCCAACTATGGCTACACCTTC. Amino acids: CASSAGQSNYGYTF.

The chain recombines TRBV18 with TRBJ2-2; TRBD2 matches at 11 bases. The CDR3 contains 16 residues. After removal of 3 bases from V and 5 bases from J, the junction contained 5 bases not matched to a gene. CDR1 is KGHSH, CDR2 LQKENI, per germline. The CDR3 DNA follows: TGTGCCAGCTCACCCCTAACTAGCGGGAGTACCGGGGAGCTGTTTTTT. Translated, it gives CASSPLTSGSTGELFF. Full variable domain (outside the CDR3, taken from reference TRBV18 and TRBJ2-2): NAGVMQNPRHLVRRRGQEARLRCSPMKGHSHVYWYRQLPEEGLKFMVYLQKENIIDESGMPKERFSAEFPKEGPSILRIQQVVRGDSAAYFCASSPLTSGSTGELFFGEGSRLTVL.

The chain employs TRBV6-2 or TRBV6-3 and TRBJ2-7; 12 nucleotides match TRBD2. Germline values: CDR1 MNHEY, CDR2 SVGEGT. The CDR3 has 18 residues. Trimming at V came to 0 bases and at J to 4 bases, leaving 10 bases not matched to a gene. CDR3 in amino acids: CASSYSPSSGRARYEQYF. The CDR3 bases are TGTGCCAGCAGTTACTCCCCCTCTAGCGGGAGGGCCCGATACGAGCAGTACTTC.

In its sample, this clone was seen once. CDR3 bases: TGTGCCACGGGACAGATCCCCACCGGGGAGCTGTTTTTT. It encodes CATGQIPTGELFF. The chain recombines TRBV24-1 with TRBJ2-2; 7 positions agree with TRBD1. V trimming: 10 bases; J trimming: 4 bases; junction bases outside the gene matches: 5. Looked up from germline, CDR1 is KGHDR and CDR2 is SFDVKD. This CDR3 region has 13 residues.

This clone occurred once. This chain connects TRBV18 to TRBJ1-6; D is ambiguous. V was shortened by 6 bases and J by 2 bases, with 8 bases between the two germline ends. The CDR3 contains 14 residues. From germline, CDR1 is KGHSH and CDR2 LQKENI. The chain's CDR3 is CASSEAPYNSPLHF. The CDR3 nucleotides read TGTGCCAGCTCGGAGGCTCCCTATAATTCACCCCTCCACTTT.

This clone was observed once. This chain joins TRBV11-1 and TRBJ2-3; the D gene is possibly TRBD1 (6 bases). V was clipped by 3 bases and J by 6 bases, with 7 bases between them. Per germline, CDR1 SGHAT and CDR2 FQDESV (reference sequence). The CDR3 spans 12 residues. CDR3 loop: CASSFRGDTQYF. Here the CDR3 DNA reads TGTGCCAGCAGCTTTAGGGGGGATACGCAGTATTTT.

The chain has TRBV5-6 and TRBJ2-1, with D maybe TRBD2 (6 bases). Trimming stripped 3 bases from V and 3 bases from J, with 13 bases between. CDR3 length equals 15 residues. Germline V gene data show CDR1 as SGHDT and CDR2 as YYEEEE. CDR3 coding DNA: TGTGCCAGCAGCTGGGAGGCTGCGGGCTACAATGAGCAGTTCTTC. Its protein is CASSWEAAGYNEQFF.

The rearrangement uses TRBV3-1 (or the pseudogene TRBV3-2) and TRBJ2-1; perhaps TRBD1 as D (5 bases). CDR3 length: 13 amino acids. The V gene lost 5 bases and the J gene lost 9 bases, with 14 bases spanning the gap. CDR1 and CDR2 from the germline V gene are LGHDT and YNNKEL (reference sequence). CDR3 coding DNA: TGTGCCAGCAGCTATCAGGGTAACGGTGAGCAGTTCTTC. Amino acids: CASSYQGNGEQFF.

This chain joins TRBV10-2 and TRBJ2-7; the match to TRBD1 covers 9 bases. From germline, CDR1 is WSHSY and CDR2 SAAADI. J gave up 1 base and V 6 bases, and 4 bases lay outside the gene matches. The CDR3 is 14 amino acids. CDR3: CASRYRGPSYEQYF. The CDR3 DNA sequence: TGCGCCAGCAGATACAGGGGGCCTTCCTACGAGCAGTACTTC.

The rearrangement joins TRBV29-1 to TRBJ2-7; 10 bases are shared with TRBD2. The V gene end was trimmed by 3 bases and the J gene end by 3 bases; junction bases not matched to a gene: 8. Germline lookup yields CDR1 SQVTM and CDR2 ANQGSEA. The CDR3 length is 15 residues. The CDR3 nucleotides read TGCAGCGTTGAGGCATCTAGCGGGAGCGTCTACGAGCAGTACTTC. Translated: CSVEASSGSVYEQYF.